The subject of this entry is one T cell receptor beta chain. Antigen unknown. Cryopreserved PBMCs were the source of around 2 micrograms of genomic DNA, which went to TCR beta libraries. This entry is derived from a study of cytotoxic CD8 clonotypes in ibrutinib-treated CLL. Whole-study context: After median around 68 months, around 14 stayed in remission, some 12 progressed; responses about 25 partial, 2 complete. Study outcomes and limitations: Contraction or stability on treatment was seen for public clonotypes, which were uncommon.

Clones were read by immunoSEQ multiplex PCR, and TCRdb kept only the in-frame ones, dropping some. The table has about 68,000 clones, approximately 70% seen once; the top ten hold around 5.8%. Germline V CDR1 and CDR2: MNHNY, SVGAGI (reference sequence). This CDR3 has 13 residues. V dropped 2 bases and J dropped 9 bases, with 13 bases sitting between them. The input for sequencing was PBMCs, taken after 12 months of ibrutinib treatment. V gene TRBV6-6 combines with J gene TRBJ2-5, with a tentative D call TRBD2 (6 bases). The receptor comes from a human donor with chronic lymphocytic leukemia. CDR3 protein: CASSYATSAAQYF. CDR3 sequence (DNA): TGTGCCAGCAGTTACGCGACTAGTGCGGCCCAGTACTTC.